These 6 T cell receptor beta chains came from one sample sequenced in a study of Ad26.COV2.S vaccination and SARS-CoV-2 variants. Sequencing used immunoSEQ multiplex PCR; TCRdb keeps in-frame clones, though not all of them. This sample carries approximately 460,000 clones, nearly 90% of them seen once, and the ten largest clones take about 1.5%. Treatment reported: around 19 received Ad26.COV2.S at low or high dose, single or two shots; roughly five received placebo; per-sample allocation not given. The investigators took samples on day 63 after the first vaccine or placebo injection. Sequenced material: peripheral blood, taken in a trial of Ad26.COV2.S vaccine versus placebo. Every receptor here comes from a person between 18 and 65 years old who received the Ad26.COV2.S COVID-19 vaccine or a placebo.

The J gene is TRBJ2-7, the V gene TRBV6-6; TRBD1 matches at 8 bases. This CDR3 contains 14 residues. Losses at the gene ends were 6 bases for V and 0 bases for J; bases not matched to a gene: 4. Germline loops: CDR1 MNHNY, CDR2 SVGAGI (reference sequence). CDR3 amino acids: CASRRGQGSYEQYF. CDR3 bases: TGTGCCAGCAGGAGAGGACAGGGCTCCTACGAGCAGTACTTC.

This chain connects TRBV5-8 to TRBJ1-1; D possibly corresponds to TRBD1 (6 bases). Germline CDR1 SGHTS, CDR2 YDEGEE. V was trimmed by 4 bases and J by 12 bases, leaving 25 bases between them. There are 15 residues in the CDR3. The DNA for the CDR3 is TGTGCCAGCAGCGCCCTCCCTGTACAGGGACGTATGACTTTCTTT. Encoded protein: CASSALPVQGRMTFF.

The chain combines TRBV9 with TRBJ1-5, with TRBD1 identical over 9 bases. The CDR3 has 15 residues. Germline trimming cut 8 bases from V and 0 bases from J; bases unmatched to any gene: 6. The germline V gene encodes CDR1 SGDLS and CDR2 YYNGEE. The CDR3: CARGQGSSSNQPQHF. The CDR3 nucleotides read TGTGCCAGAGGACAGGGGAGTAGTAGCAATCAGCCCCAGCATTTT.

This clone was counted only a few times. The chain carries TRBV5-1 and TRBJ2-7; D may be TRBD2 (5 bases). In germline, CDR1 is SGHRS, CDR2 YFSETQ. Trimming pared 0 bases from V and 6 bases from J, leaving 13 bases between. The CDR3 has 14 amino acids. The CDR3 region is CASSLDPEVGEQYF. DNA for the CDR3: TGCGCCAGCAGCTTGGACCCGGAGGTAGGCGAGCAGTACTTC.

In this sample, this clone turned up a few times. The chain is built from TRBV19 and TRBJ1-2, with a tentative D call TRBD1 (6 bases). This CDR3 is built from 14 residues. V was cut by 11 bases and J by 3 bases, with 19 bases left in between. Per germline, CDR1 LNHDA and CDR2 SQIVND (reference sequence). CDR3 nucleotide sequence: TGTGCCGCATCGGCAGGGGCGACCTACTATGGCTACACCTTC. It translates to CAASAGATYYGYTF.

The V gene is TRBV6-5, the J gene TRBJ2-3, with D maybe TRBD2 (5 bases). Trimming removed 0 bases from V and 5 bases from J, with 12 bases in between. The CDR3 extends over 15 amino acids. Germline CDR1 reads MNHEY; CDR2 reads SVGAGI. CDR3 coding DNA: TGTGCCAGCAGTTACTCGACGAGCGGAGGAGATACGCAGTATTTT. It specifies CASSYSTSGGDTQYF.